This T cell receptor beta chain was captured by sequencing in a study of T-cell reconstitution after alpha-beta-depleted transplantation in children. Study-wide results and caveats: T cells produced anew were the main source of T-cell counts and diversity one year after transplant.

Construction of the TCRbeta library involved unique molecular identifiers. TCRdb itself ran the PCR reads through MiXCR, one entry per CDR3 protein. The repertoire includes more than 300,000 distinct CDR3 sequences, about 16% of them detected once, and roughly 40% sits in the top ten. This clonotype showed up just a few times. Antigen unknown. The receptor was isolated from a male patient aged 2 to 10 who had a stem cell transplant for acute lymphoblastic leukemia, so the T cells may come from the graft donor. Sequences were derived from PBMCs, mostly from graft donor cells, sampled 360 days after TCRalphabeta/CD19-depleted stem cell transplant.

The CDR3 DNA sequence: TGCAGTGCTGTTGACAGGGCTAATTCACCCCTCCACTTT. Translating it yields CSAVDRANSPLHF. V gene TRBV20-1 combines with J gene TRBJ1-6, with 7 bases matching TRBD1. The CDR3 contains 13 residues. Trimming at V came to 5 bases and at J to 6 bases, leaving 4 bases not matched to a gene. The germline CDR1 and CDR2 sequences are DFQATT and SNEGSKA (reference sequence).